These T cell receptor beta chains were read from a single sample in a study of cytomegalovirus exposure and HLA in healthy donors. TCRdb's copy holds only in-frame clones and misses some; the assay was immunoSEQ multiplex PCR. The profile shows 120,000 to 150,000 clones, roughly 80% of them singletons. The sequencing input was PBMCs. The receptors here all came from a female donor in good health and CMV-seronegative. CDR3s include the opening cysteine and the closing phenylalanine or tryptophan. D genes are given only for firm matches. Clone size is shown for a subset of rows, as once, few, many or a class of expanded clone.

J | length | V | size | D | DNA | CDR3
TRBJ2-1 | 15 | TRBV7-2 | - | TRBD2 | TGTGCCAGCAGCTTAGGGCGGGAGGTTATACATGAGCAGTTCTTC | CASSLGREVIHEQFF
TRBJ2-5 | 14 | TRBV7-2 | - | TRBD2 | TGTGCCAGTCGAGGACTAGCGGGAGTAGAGACCCAGTACTTC | CASRGLAGVETQYF
TRBJ2-4 | 14 | TRBV5-4 | - | - | TGTGCCAGCAGCTTATCCCTAGCCAAAAACATTCAGTACTTC | CASSLSLAKNIQYF
TRBJ2-1 | 16 | TRBV4-1 | - | - | TGCGCCAGCAGCCAAGCGGACTCAAGCTCCTACAATGAGCAGTTCTTC | CASSQADSSSYNEQFF
TRBJ1-5 | 16 | TRBV7-9 | - | - | TGTGCCAGCAGCTTAGTGCTCAGGGGTAGCAATCAGCCCCAGCATTTT | CASSLVLRGSNQPQHF
TRBJ2-5 | 17 | TRBV7-2 | - | TRBD2 | TGTGCCAGCAGCCAAAATGGCCGGCCCGCGGGAGTGGAGACCCAGTACTTC | CASSQNGRPAGVETQYF
TRBJ2-2 | 17 | TRBV19 | few | TRBD2 | TGTGCCAGTAGTCCGTGGGGAGGGCTAGCGGGCGGCGGGGAGCTGTTTTTT | CASSPWGGLAGGGELFF
TRBJ2-1 | 11 | TRBV2 | few | - | TGTGCCAGCACTGACAACAATGAGCAGTTCTTC | CASTDNNEQFF
TRBJ1-1 | 12 | TRBV5-6 | few | - | TGTGCCAGCAGCGAGATGAACACTGAAGCTTTCTTT | CASSEMNTEAFF
TRBJ2-5 | 16 | TRBV27 | - | - | TGTGCCAGCAGCCAGACTACCAGGTCCCCACAAGAGACCCAGTACTTC | CASSQTTRSPQETQYF
TRBJ2-7 | 15 | TRBV16 | - | - | TGTGCCAGCAGCCAACAGCCCGGGACTTCTCGCGAGCAGTACTTC | CASSQQPGTSREQYF